This TCR beta chain was obtained from a study of naive and memory T cell subsets. In its sample, this clonotype was seen many times. Trimming removed 3 bases at V and 4 bases at J, with 12 bases between. This CDR3 is built from 15 residues. Germline values: CDR1 MNHEY, CDR2 SMNVEV (reference sequence). The SP2 primer and nested alpha and beta constant region primers amplified ligated cDNA in four rounds. TCRdb re-analysed the 5' RACE reads in MiXCR, keeping a single row per CDR3 protein. The table includes tens of thousands of distinct CDR3 sequences, 4.7% detected once. The library had UMIs added by 3' ligation of an oligonucleotide to TCR cDNA.

The rearrangement uses TRBV27 and TRBJ1-4; D is undetermined. The receptor's source is a female donor in good health. CDR3 sequence: CASSFRQNVNEKLFF. The CDR3 DNA is TGTGCCAGCAGTTTTCGGCAGAACGTTAATGAAAAACTGTTTTTT.